At least ten counts were recorded for the clone carrying this T cell receptor beta chain. Its antigen is as yet unknown. TCRdb recomputed calls from the 5' RACE reads with MiXCR, one row per CDR3 protein. The sample shows about 460,000 distinct CDR3 sequences, approximately 5% of them seen only once. The data were obtained in a study of CD8 T cells in ankylosing spondylitis. Study findings and constraints: It was reported that disease-linked clones were significantly enriched in matched ankylosing spondylitis synovial fluid. Ankylosing spondylitis blood appeared to carry a characteristic TCR beta motif of 7 or 8 highly homologous variants.

Sample: blood, either unsorted or a sorted T cell fraction (not recorded which). The sequence came from a male donor with ankylosing spondylitis.

The CDR3 reads CASSLVGQNQETQYF. The CDR3 region has the DNA TGTGCCAGCAGCTTAGTTGGGCAGAACCAAGAGACCCAGTACTTC. The rearrangement uses TRBV7-8 and TRBJ2-5, with unresolved D. This CDR3 is built from 15 residues. From germline, CDR1 is SGHVS and CDR2 FQNEAQ. Trimming stripped 1 base from V and 0 bases from J, with 9 bases between.